This T cell receptor (beta chain) was recovered during a study of blood T cell repertoires in COVID-19. The CDR3 has 17 residues. Per germline, CDR1 MGHRA and CDR2 YSYEKL. The V and J ends lost 1 base and 0 bases, in that order; junction bases with no gene match: 6. Measured with immunoSEQ multiplex PCR; TCRdb has only the in-frame clones, and not every one. Found here are some 300,000 clones, 85% to 90% of them singletons; the top ten hold 3.5% to 4.5%. The sequenced sample consisted of PBMCs or T cells enriched from blood (not recorded which). The gene calls are TRBV4-1 and TRBJ2-1, with TRBD2 matching over 7 bases. The clonotype originates from a man aged 30-40 years who had recovered from COVID-19. Written as DNA, the CDR3 is TGCGCCAGCAGCCAAGTTAGCGGGCCTAGCTCCTACAATGAGCAGTTCTTC. It translates to CASSQVSGPSSYNEQFF.